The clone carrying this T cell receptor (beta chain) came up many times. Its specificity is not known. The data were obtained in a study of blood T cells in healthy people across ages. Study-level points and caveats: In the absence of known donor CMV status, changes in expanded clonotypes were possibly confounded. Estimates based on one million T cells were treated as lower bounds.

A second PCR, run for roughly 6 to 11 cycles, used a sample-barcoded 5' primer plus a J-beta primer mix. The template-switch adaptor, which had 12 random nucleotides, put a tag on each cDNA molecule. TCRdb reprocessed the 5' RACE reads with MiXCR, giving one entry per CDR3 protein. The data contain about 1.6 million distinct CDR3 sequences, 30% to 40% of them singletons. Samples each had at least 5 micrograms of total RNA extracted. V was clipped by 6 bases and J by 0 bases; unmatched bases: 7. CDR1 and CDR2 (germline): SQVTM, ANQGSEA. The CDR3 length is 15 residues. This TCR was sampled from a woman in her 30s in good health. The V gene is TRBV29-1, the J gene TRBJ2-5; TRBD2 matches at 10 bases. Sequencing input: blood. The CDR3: CSVLLAGGHQETQYF. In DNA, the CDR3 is TGCAGCGTACTATTAGCGGGGGGCCACCAAGAGACCCAGTACTTC.